These 5 T cell receptor beta chains came from one sample sequenced in a study of shared clonotypes between healthy human individuals. Sequencing was performed with immunoSEQ multiplex PCR; in TCRdb, only in-frame clones are kept and a portion is missing. The sample shows 400,000 or so clones, around 96% of them seen only once. Specimen: memory CD8+ T cells sorted from blood. The subset was: CD45RO+ cells pooled with CCR7-negative TemRA cells. These receptors were obtained from a man aged 25-45 years in good health.

The genes are TRBV6-1 and TRBJ1-2; 8 bases are shared with TRBD1. Looked up from germline, CDR1 is MNHNS and CDR2 is SASEGT. Losses at the gene ends were 6 bases for V and 5 bases for J; bases not matched to a gene: 5. The CDR3 has 13 residues. The CDR3 protein is CASSVDREYGYTF. The CDR3 nucleotides read TGTGCCAGCAGCGTGGACAGGGAGTATGGCTACACCTTC.

J is TRBJ2-1 and V is TRBV30; D not resolved. V was pared by 4 bases and J by 6 bases, with 10 bases between. The CDR3 runs to 12 residues. Germline CDR1 reads GTSNPN; CDR2 reads SVGIG (reference sequence). The CDR3 reads CAWTVSSNEQFF. In DNA form, the CDR3 reads TGTGCCTGGACCGTCTCGAGCAATGAGCAGTTCTTC.

This clone was observed a single time. The rearrangement uses TRBV7-2 and TRBJ1-1, with 7 bases that match TRBD1. CDR1 SGHTA and CDR2 FQGNSA come from the germline V gene. J gave up 3 bases and V 1 base, and 5 bases lay outside the gene matches. This CDR3 spans 15 amino acids. CDR3 coding DNA: TGTGCCAGCAGCTTAGGGGACAGATTATACACTGAAGCTTTCTTT. Protein sequence: CASSLGDRLYTEAFF. The full variable domain, rest sourced from reference TRBV7-2 and TRBJ1-1, is GAGVSQSPSNKVTEKGKDVELRCDPISGHTALYWYRQSLGQGLEFLIYFQGNSAPDKSGLPSDRFSAERTGGSVSTLTIQRTQQEDSAVYLCASSLGDRLYTEAFFGQGTRLTVV.

The V call is TRBV6-1, the J call TRBJ1-4; D possibly corresponds to TRBD1 (6 bases). This CDR3 has 13 residues. Trimming shortened V by 10 bases and J by 3 bases, and 12 bases separated the two germline ends. The germline gives CDR1 MNHNS, CDR2 SASEGT. The CDR3 DNA reads TGTGCCACCCGGGACAATTCTAATGAAAAACTGTTTTTT. Translated, it gives CATRDNSNEKLFF.

The CDR3 sequence is CASSLGASVAPNEQFF. The CDR3 region has the DNA TGCGCCAGCAGCTTGGGTGCAAGCGTTGCCCCCAATGAGCAGTTCTTC. The chain couples TRBV5-1 to TRBJ2-1, with D unclear. This CDR3 region has 16 residues. Germline loops: CDR1 SGHRS, CDR2 YFSETQ. Trimming took 0 bases from V and 6 from J, leaving 16 bases between them.